This TCR beta chain was observed in a study of cytomegalovirus exposure and HLA in healthy donors. The PCR had 60 Vbeta and 13 Jbeta primers. Produced via immunoSEQ multiplex PCR; TCRdb's table is partial and in-frame only. The data show some 100,000 clones, 76% seen once. Germline V gene data show CDR1 as MNHNS and CDR2 as SASEGT. V was trimmed by 10 bases and J by 0 bases, leaving 12 bases between them. This CDR3 region has 13 residues. V gene TRBV6-1 combines with J gene TRBJ1-1; D possibly corresponds to TRBD1 (5 bases). The clonotype originates from a woman between 35 and 50 years old in good health and CMV-seropositive. The sequencing sample was made of PBMCs. Here the CDR3 DNA reads TGTGCCACCCACAGGTCCATGAACACTGAAGCTTTCTTT. Amino acid sequence: CATHRSMNTEAFF.